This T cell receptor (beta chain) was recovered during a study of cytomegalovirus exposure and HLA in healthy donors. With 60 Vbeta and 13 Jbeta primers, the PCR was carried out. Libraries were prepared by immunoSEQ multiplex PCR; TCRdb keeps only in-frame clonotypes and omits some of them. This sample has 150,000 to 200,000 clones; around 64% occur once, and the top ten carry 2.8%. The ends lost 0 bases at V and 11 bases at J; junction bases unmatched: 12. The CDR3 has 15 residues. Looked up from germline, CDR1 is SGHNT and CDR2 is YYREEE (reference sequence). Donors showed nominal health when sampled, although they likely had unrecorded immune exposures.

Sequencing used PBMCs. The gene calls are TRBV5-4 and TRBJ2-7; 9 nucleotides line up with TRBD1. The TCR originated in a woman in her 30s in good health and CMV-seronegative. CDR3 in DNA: TGTGCCAGCAGCTTGGCGGGACAGGGAAGACGGGGGGAGTACTTC. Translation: CASSLAGQGRRGEYF.